This T cell receptor (beta chain) is drawn from a study of T cell responses to AZD1222 COVID-19 vaccine. The germline V gene has CDR1 SNHLY and CDR2 FYNNEI. The CDR3 totals 17 residues. V lost 6 bases and J lost 0; bases outside the gene matches: 10. The data were produced by immunoSEQ multiplex PCR, yet TCRdb's version contains in-frame clones alone and is incomplete. The sample holds some 170,000 clones, around 92% seen once. The rearrangement uses TRBV2 and TRBJ1-4; 7 bases map to TRBD1. This TCR was recovered from an adult who received the AZD1222 COVID-19 vaccine. The sequenced sample was peripheral blood, obtained 28 days after the second AZD1222 dose. This CDR3 reads CASSLQGHRATNEKLFF. The CDR3 coding sequence is TGTGCCAGCAGCCTACAGGGGCATAGGGCAACTAATGAAAAACTGTTTTTT. The full variable domain, its missing parts supplied by reference TRBV2 and TRBJ1-4, is EPEVTQTPSHQVTQMGQEVILRCVPISNHLYFYWYRQILGQKVEFLVSFYNNEISEKSEIFDDQFSVERPDGSNFTLKIRSTKLEDSAMYFCASSLQGHRATNEKLFFGSGTQLSVL.